Reported below is one T cell receptor (beta chain). Its specificity is not known. This entry comes from a study of cytomegalovirus exposure and HLA in healthy donors. Turning to the study itself: Earlier, 150 million to 200 million T cells were analyzed, and approximately 110 million unique TCR beta sequences were found among them.

V was clipped by 1 base and J by 4 bases, with 14 bases between them. Per the germline V gene, CDR1 is SNHLY and CDR2 is FYNNEI. The length of the CDR3 is 15 residues. In the PCR, 60 Vbeta and 13 Jbeta primers were used. Using immunoSEQ multiplex PCR, the repertoire was profiled, and TCRdb retains in-frame clones only, with some absent. The sample holds roughly 160,000 clones, roughly 82% seen once. Study-level points and caveats: The authors enumerated over 150 TCR beta chains as linked to cytomegalovirus.

This TCR derives from a man aged 45-65 years in good health and CMV-seropositive. Source material: PBMCs. This sequence joins TRBV2 and TRBJ2-7; the D gene is possibly TRBD1 (5 bases). Written as DNA, the CDR3 is TGTGCCAGCAGTGAAGATACGACAGTATTATACGAGCAGTACTTC. This encodes CASSEDTTVLYEQYF.